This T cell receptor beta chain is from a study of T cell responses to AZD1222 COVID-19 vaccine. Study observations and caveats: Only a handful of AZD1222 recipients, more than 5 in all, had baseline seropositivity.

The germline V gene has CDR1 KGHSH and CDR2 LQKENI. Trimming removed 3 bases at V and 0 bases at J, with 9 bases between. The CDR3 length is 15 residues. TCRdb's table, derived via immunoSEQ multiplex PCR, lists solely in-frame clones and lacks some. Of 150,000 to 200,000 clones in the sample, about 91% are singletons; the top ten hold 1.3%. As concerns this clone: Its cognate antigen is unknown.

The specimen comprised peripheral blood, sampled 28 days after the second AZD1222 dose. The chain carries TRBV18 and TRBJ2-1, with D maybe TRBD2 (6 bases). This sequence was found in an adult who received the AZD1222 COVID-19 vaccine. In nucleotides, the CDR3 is TGTGCCAGCTCACCTGTCGGGGGCTCCTACAATGAGCAGTTCTTC. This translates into CASSPVGGSYNEQFF.